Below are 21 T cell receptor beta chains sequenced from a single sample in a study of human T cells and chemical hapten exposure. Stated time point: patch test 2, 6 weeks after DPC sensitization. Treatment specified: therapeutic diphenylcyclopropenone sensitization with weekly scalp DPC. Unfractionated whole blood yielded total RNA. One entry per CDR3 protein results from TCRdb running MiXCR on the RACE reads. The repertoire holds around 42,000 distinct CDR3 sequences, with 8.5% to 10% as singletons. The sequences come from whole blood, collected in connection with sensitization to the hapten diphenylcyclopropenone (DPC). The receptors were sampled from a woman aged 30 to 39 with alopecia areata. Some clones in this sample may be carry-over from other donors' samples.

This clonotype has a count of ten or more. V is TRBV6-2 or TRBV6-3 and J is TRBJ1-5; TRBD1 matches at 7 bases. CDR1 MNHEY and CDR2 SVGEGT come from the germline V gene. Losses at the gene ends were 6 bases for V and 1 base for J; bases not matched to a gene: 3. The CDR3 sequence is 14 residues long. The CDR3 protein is CASRRGRSNQPQHF. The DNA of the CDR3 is TGTGCCAGCAGGAGGGGGCGAAGCAATCAGCCCCAGCATTTT.

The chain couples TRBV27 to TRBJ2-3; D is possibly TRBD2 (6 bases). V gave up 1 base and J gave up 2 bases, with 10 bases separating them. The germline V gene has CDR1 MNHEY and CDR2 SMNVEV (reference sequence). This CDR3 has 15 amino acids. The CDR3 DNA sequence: TGTGCCAGCAGTTTATACGGGGGTCCCACAGATACGCAGTATTTT. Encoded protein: CASSLYGGPTDTQYF.

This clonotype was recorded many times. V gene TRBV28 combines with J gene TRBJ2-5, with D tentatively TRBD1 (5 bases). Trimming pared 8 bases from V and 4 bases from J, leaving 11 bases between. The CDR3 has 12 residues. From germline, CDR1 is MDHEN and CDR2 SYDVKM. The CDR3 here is CASRGTGETQYF. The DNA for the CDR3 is TGTGCCAGCCGCGGAACAGGAGAGACCCAGTACTTC.

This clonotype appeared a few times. Here the CDR3 reads CASSSNYEQYF. CDR3 DNA: TGTGCCAGCAGCTCAAACTACGAGCAGTACTTC. The V and J genes are TRBV7-6 and TRBJ2-7, with D hard to call. V was cut by 4 bases and J by 3 bases, with 4 bases left in between. The germline V gene encodes CDR1 SGHVS and CDR2 FNYEAQ. The CDR3 length is 11 residues.

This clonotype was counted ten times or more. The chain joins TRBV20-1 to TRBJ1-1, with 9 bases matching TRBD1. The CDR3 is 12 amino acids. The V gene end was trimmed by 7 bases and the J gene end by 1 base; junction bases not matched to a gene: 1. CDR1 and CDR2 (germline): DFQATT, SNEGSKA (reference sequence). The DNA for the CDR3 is TGCAGTGGGGGACAGGGGAACACTGAAGCTTTCTTT. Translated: CSGGQGNTEAFF.

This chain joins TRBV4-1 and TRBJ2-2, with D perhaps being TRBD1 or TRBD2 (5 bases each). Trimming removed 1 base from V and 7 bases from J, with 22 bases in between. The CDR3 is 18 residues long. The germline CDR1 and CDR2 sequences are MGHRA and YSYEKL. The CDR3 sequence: CASSQGARSPPGGGELFF. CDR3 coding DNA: TGCGCCAGCAGCCAAGGGGCTAGATCTCCCCCTGGGGGCGGGGAGCTGTTTTTT.

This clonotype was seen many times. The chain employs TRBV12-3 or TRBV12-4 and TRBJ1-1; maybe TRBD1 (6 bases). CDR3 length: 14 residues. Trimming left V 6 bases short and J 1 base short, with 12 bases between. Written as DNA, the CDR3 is TGTGCCAGCAGGTGGACAGTGGCGAACACTGAAGCTTTCTTT. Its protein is CASRWTVANTEAFF.

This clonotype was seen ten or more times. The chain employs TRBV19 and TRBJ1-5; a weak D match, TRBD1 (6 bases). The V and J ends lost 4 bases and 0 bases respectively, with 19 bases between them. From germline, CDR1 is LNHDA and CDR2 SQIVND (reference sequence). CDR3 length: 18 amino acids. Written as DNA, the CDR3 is TGTGCCAGTAGTACCATCCTACGACAGGCGAATAGCAATCAGCCCCAGCATTTT. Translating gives CASSTILRQANSNQPQHF.

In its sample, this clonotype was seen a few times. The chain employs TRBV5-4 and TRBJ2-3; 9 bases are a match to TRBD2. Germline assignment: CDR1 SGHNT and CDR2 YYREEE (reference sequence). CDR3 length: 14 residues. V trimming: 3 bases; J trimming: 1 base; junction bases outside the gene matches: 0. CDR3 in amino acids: CASSSSGGTDTQYF. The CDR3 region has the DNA TGTGCCAGCAGCTCTAGCGGGGGCACAGATACGCAGTATTTT.

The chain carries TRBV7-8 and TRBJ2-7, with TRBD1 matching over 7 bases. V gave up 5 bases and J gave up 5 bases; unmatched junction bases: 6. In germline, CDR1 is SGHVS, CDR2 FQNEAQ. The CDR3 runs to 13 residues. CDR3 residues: CASSTSTGHEQYF. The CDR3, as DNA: TGTGCCAGCAGCACGTCGACAGGGCACGAGCAGTACTTC.

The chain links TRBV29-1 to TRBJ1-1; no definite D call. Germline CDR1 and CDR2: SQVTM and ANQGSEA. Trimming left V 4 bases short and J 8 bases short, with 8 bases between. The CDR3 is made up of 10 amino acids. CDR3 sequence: CSVANPEAFF. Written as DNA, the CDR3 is TGCAGCGTTGCTAATCCCGAAGCTTTCTTT.

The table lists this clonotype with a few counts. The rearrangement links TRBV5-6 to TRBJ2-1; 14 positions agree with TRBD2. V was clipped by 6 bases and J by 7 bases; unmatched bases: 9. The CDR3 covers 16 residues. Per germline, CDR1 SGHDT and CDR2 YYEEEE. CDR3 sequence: CASTKRTSGGRNEQFF. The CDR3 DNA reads TGTGCCAGCACCAAACGGACTAGCGGGGGGAGGAATGAGCAGTTCTTC.

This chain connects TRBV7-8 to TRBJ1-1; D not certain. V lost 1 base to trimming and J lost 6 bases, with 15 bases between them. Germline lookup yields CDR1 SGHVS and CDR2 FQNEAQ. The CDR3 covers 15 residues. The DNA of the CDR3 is TGTGCCAGCAGCTTAGAGGCATTTATCTCCCCTGAAGCTTTCTTT. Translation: CASSLEAFISPEAFF.

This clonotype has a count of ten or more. The CDR3 spells CSAPPRTEAFF. DNA of the CDR3: TGCAGTGCCCCCCCCCGCACTGAAGCTTTCTTT. This chain uses TRBV20-1 with TRBJ1-1; D not resolved. This CDR3 has 11 residues. V lost 6 bases, J lost 4 bases, and 9 bases lay in between. Germline-derived CDR1 and CDR2 are DFQATT and SNEGSKA (reference sequence).

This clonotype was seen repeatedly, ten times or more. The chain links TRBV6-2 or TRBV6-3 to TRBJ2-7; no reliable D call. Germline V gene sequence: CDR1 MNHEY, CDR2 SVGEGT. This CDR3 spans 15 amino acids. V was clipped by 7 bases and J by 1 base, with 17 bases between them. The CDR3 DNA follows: TGTGCCAGCAACACTTTCCCAGCGAGATCCTACGAGCAGTACTTC. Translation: CASNTFPARSYEQYF.

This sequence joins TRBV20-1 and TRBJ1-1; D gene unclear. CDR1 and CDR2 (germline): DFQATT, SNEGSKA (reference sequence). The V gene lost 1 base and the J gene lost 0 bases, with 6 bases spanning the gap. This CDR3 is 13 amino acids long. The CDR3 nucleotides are TGCAGTGCTAGAGCCCGCATGAACACTGAAGCTTTCTTT. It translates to CSARARMNTEAFF.

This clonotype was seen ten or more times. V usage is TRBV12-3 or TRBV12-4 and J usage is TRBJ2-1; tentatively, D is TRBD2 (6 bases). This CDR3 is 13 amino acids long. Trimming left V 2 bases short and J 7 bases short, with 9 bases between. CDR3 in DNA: TGTGCCAGCAGTTTATCGGGACTGAATGAGCAGTTCTTC. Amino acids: CASSLSGLNEQFF.

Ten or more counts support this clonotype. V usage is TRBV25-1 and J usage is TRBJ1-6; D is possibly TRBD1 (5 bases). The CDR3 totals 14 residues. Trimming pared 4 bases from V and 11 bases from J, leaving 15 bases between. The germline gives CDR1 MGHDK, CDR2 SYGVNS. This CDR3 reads CASSGSGARAPLHF. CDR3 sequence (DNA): TGTGCCAGCAGTGGCTCCGGGGCTCGGGCACCCCTCCACTTT. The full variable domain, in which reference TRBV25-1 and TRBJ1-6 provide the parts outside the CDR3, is EADIYQTPRYLVIGTGKKITLECSQTMGHDKMYWYQQDPGMELHLIHYSYGVNSTEKGDLSSESTVSRIRTEHFPLTLESARPSHTSQYLCASSGSGARAPLHFGNGTRLTVT.

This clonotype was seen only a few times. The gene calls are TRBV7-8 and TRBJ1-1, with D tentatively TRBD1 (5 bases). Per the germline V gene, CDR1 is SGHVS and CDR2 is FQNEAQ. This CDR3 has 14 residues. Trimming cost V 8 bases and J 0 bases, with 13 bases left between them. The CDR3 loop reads CASGWDGMNTEAFF. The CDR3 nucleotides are TGTGCCAGCGGATGGGACGGAATGAACACTGAAGCTTTCTTT.

The CDR3 sequence is CASSQDRGTGRYEQYF. CDR3 nucleotide sequence: TGTGCCAGCAGCCAGGACAGAGGGACAGGTAGATACGAGCAGTACTTC. The chain couples TRBV4-2 to TRBJ2-7; TRBD1 matches 8 bases. V gave up 3 bases and J gave up 4 bases; unmatched junction bases: 11. This CDR3 is built from 16 residues. CDR1 is LGHNA, CDR2 YNFKEQ, per germline.

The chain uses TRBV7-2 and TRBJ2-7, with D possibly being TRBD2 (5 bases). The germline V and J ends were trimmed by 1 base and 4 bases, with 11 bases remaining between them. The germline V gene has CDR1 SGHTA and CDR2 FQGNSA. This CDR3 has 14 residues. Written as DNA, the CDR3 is TGTGCCAGCAGCTTAGGAGGGCCCGTTTACGAGCAGTACTTC. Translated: CASSLGGPVYEQYF.